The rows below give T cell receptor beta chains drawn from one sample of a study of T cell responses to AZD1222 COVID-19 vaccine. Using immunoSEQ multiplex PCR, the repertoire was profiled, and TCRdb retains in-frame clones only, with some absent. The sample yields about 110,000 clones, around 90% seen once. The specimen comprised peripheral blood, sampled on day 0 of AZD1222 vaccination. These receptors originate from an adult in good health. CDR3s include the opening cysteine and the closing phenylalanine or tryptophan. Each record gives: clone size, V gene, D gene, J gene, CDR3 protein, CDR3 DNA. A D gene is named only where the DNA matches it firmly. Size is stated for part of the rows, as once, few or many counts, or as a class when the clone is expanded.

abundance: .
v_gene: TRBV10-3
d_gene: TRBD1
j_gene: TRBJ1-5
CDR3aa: CAISNRDRGLYSNQPQHF
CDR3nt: TGTGCCATCAGTAACCGGGACAGGGGATTATATAGCAATCAGCCCCAGCATTTT

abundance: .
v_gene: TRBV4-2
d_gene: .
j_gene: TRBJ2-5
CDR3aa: CASSQRLQETQYF
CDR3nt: TGTGCCAGCAGCCAGCGACTCCAAGAGACCCAGTACTTC

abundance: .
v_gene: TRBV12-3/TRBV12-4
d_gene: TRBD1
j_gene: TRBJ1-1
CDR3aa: CASRDRGSIFF
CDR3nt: TGTGCCAGCAGGGACAGGGGAAGTATTTTCTTT

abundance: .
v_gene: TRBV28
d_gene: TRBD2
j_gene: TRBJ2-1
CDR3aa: CASSFVAGVYNEQFF
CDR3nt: TGTGCCAGCAGTTTTGTAGCGGGAGTTTACAATGAGCAGTTCTTC

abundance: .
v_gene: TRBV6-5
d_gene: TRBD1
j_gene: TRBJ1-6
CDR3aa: CASSFSGTGGAPLHF
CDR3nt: TGTGCCAGCAGTTTTTCCGGGACAGGGGGTGCCCCCCTCCACTTT

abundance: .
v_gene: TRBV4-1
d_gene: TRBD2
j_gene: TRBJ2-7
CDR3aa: CASSQRVLAGAYEQYF
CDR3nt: TGCGCCAGCAGCCAAAGGGTGCTAGCGGGAGCCTACGAGCAGTACTTC

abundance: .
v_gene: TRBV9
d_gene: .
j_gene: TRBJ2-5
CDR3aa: CASSGRRGLLQETQYF
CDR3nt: TGTGCCAGCAGCGGACGTAGAGGTTTACTACAAGAGACCCAGTACTTC

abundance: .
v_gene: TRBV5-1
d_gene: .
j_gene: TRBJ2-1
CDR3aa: CASSLAKRLGMVYNEQFF
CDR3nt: TGCGCCAGCAGCTTGGCCAAGAGACTAGGGATGGTCTACAATGAGCAGTTCTTC

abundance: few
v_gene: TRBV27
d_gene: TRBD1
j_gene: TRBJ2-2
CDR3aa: CASSWTGVGTGELFF
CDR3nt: TGTGCCAGCAGTTGGACAGGGGTTGGCACCGGGGAGCTGTTTTTT

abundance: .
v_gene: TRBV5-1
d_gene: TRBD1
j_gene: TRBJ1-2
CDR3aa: CASSLADRVYGYTF
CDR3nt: TGCGCCAGCAGCTTGGCGGACAGGGTGTATGGCTACACCTTC

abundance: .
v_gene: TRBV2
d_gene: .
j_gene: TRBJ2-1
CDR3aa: CASLDYNEQFF
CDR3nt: TGTGCCAGCCTAGACTACAATGAGCAGTTCTTC

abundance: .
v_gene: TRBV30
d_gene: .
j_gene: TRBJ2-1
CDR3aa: CAWSGGSSIYNEQFF
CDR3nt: TGTGCCTGGAGTGGAGGATCTTCGATCTACAATGAGCAGTTCTTC

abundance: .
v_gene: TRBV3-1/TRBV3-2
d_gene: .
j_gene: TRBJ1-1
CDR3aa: CASSDIRNTEAFF
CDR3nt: TGTGCCAGCAGCGATATTAGGAACACTGAAGCTTTCTTT

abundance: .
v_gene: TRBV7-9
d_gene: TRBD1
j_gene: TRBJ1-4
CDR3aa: CASSRPGQGDEKLFF
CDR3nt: TGTGCCAGCAGCCGCCCCGGACAGGGGGATGAAAAACTGTTTTTT

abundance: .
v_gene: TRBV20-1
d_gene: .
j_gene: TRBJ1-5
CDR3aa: CSAKLDQPQHF
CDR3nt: TGCAGTGCTAAACTAGATCAGCCCCAGCATTTT

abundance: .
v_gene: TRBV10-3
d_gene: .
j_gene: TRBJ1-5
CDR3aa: CAISEQDGGRQPQHF
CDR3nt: TGTGCCATCAGTGAACAGGACGGGGGCCGGCAGCCCCAGCATTTT

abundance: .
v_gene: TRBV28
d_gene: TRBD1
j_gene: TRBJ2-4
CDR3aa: CASRDRVIGIDKNIQYF
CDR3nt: TGTGCCAGCCGGGACAGGGTGATTGGGATCGACAAAAACATTCAGTACTTC

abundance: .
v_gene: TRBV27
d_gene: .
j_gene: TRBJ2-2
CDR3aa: CASISTVGAGAGELFF
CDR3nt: TGTGCCAGCATCTCAACCGTGGGGGCGGGGGCCGGGGAGCTGTTTTTT

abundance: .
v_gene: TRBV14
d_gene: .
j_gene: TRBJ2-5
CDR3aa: CASSQVRLVYQETQYF
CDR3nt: TGTGCCAGCAGCCAAGTTCGATTGGTGTACCAAGAGACCCAGTACTTC

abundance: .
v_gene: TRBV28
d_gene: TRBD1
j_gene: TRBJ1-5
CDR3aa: CASNAVWGQGQGNQPQHF
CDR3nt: TGTGCCAGTAACGCCGTGTGGGGACAGGGGCAGGGGAATCAGCCCCAGCATTTT

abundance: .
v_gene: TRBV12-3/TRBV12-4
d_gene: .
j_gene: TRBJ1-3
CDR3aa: CASSLSGNTIYF
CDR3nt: TGTGCCAGCAGTTTATCCGGAAACACCATATATTTT

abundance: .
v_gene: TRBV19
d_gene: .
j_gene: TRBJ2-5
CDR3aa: CASSTQETQYF
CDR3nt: TGTGCCAGTAGTACCCAAGAGACCCAGTACTTC

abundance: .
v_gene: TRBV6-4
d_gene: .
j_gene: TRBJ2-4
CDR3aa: CASSDGGMGKNIQYF
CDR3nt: TGTGCCAGCAGTGACGGGGGAATGGGCAAAAACATTCAGTACTTC

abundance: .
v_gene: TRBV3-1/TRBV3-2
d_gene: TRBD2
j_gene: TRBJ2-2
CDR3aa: CASSQASGRYTGELFF
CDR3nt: TGTGCCAGCAGCCAAGCTAGCGGGAGGTACACCGGGGAGCTGTTTTTT

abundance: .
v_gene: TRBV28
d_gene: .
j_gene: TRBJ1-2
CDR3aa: CAIRKNYGYTF
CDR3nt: TGTGCCATCAGGAAAAACTATGGCTACACCTTC

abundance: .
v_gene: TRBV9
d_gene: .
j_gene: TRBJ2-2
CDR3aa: CASSVAQGGTGELFF
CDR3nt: TGTGCCAGCAGCGTAGCACAGGGAGGTACCGGGGAGCTGTTTTTT

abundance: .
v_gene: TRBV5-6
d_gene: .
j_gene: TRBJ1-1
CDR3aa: CASSFRGGGMNTEAFF
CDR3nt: TGTGCCAGCAGCTTCAGAGGGGGAGGGATGAACACTGAAGCTTTCTTT

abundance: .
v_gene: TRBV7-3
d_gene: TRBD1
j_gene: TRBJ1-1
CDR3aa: CASSPGQANTEAFF
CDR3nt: TGTGCCAGCAGCCCGGGACAGGCGAACACTGAAGCTTTCTTT

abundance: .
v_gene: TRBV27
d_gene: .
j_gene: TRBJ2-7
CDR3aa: CASQGEQYF
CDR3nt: TGTGCCAGCCAGGGAGAGCAGTACTTC

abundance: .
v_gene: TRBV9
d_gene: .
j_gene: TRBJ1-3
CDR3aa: CASSETHGGSLYF
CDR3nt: TGTGCCAGCAGCGAAACTCACGGAGGCAGCCTATATTTT

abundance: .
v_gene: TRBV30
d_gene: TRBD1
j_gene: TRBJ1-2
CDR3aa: CAWAGTGRTNYGYTF
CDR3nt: TGTGCCTGGGCCGGGACAGGGCGCACTAACTATGGCTACACCTTC

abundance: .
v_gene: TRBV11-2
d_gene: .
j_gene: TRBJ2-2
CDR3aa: CASSLEYFGDTGELFF
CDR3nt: TGTGCCAGCAGCTTAGAGTACTTCGGAGACACCGGGGAGCTGTTTTTT

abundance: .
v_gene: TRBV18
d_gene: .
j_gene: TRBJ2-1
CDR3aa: CASSLADLNDEQFF
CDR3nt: TGTGCCAGCTCACTCGCCGATCTGAACGATGAGCAGTTCTTC

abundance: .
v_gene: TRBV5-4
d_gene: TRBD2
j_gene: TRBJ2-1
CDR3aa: CASSLGVGGAGGKYEQFF
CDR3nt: TGTGCCAGCAGCTTGGGGGTCGGAGGTGCGGGAGGGAAGTATGAGCAGTTCTTC

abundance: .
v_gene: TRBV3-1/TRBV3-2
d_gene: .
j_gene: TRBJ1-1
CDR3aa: CASSQNRDTEAFF
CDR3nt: TGTGCCAGCAGCCAAAACAGGGACACTGAAGCTTTCTTT

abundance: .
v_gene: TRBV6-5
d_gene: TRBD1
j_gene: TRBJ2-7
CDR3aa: CASSKRRDRGTEQYF
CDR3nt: TGTGCCAGCAGTAAACGCCGGGACAGGGGAACCGAGCAGTACTTC